This T cell receptor (beta chain) stems from a study of T cells in Graves' hyperthyroidism and ophthalmopathy. The study, taken as a whole, reports: Ophthalmopathy got predicted by the model a median 6.5 months before its onset.

Ten or more counts support this clonotype. Its antigen is as yet unknown. There were TCR beta CDR3 regions amplified from RNA transcripts. Researchers ran a first-round RT-PCR on the TCR CDR3 using the HTBI primer set. TCRdb re-analysed the multiplex PCR reads in MiXCR, keeping a single row per CDR3 protein. Of hundreds of thousands of distinct CDR3 sequences listed, less than 25% are singletons. The ends lost 0 bases at V and 1 base at J; junction bases unmatched: 23. CDR1 is LGHNT and CDR2 is FRNRAP in the germline V gene. This CDR3 spans 22 amino acids. The chain couples TRBV12-5 to TRBJ1-1; 7 nucleotides align to TRBD1. The sample taken for sequencing was blood. This TCR was recovered from a woman aged 25 to 39 with Graves' ophthalmopathy. As DNA, the CDR3 is TGTGCTAGTGGTTTGGTATCGTGGGGTAACCGGGACAGCCCCCATGGGAACACTGAAGCTTTCTTT. Protein sequence: CASGLVSWGNRDSPHGNTEAFF.